This TCR beta chain appears in the sequencing data of a study of blood T cell repertoires in COVID-19. The overall study: In each case, the material was cDNA or gDNA derived from T cells, B-cell-depleted T cells, or PBMCs.

This CDR3 comprises 15 residues. Germline V gene sequence: CDR1 PRHDT, CDR2 FYEKMQ (reference sequence). The ends were cut back, 7 bases at V and 0 bases at J, with 13 bases in the middle. In the authors' methods: The authors estimated nucleated cell counts from reference gene primer amplification. TCRdb's table, derived via immunoSEQ multiplex PCR, lists solely in-frame clones and lacks some. V, J and clone size are taken as reported in that table, and D and trimming were inferred from the DNA itself. Of 110,000 to 150,000 clones in the sample, approximately 81% were seen once. Specimen: peripheral blood. This chain links TRBV13 with TRBJ1-3, with D possibly matching TRBD1 (6 bases). This receptor was identified in a human donor in a cohort sampled during active COVID-19. The CDR3 sequence: CASTGQRISGNTIYF. The CDR3 bases are TGTGCCAGCACCGGACAGCGGATCTCTGGAAACACCATATATTTT.